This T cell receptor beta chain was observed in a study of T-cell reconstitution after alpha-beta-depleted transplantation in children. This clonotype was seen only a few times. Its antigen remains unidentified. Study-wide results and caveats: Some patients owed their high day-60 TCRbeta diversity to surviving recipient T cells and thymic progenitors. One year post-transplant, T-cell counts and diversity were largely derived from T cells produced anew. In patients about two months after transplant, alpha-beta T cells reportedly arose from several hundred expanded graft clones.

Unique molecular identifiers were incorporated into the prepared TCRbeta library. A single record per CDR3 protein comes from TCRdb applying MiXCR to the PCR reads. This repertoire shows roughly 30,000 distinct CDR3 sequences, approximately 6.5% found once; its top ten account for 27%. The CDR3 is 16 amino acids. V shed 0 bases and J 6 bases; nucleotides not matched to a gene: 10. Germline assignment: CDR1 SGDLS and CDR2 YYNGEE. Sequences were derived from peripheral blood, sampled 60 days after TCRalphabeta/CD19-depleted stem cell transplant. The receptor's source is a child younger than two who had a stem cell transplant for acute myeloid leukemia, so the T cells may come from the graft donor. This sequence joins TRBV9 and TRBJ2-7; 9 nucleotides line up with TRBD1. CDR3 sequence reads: CASSVAPTGGALEQYF. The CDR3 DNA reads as TGTGCCAGCAGCGTAGCTCCGACAGGGGGTGCGCTCGAGCAGTACTTC. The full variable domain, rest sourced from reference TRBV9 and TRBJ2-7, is DSGVTQTPKHLITATGQRVTLRCSPRSGDLSVYWYQQSLDQGLQFLIQYYNGEERAKGNILERFSAQQFPDLHSELNLSSLELGDSALYFCASSVAPTGGALEQYFGPGTRLTVT.